Given below is one T cell receptor beta chain in context. The antigen is unknown. The record originates from a study of cytomegalovirus exposure and HLA in healthy donors. Study-level points and caveats: A later analysis found that most CMV-associated TCR beta chains appeared HLA-restricted. Using the classifier, cytomegalovirus status was reportedly diagnosed with high specificity and sensitivity. Later analysis demonstrated an association between a missense DCLRE1C variant and TCR beta V- and J-gene trimming.

Vbeta (60) and Jbeta (13) primers were used in the PCR. Assay: immunoSEQ multiplex PCR; the TCRdb copy retains only in-frame clones and omits some. Found here are roughly 50,000 clones; the top ten clones hold about 25%. Germline-derived CDR1 and CDR2 are SGHRS and YFSETQ. The CDR3 consists of 16 residues. With V trimmed by 3 bases and J by 2 bases, 9 bases remained unmatched. The clonotype was recovered from a man between 40 and 49 years old in good health and CMV-seropositive. Sequenced input: PBMCs. J is TRBJ2-7 and V is TRBV5-1; 9 nucleotides align to TRBD1. The CDR3 DNA sequence: TGCGCCAGCAGCTATCCGGGACAGGGAGCCCCCTACGAGCAGTACTTC. Amino acid sequence: CASSYPGQGAPYEQYF.